This T cell receptor (beta chain) derives from a study of cytomegalovirus exposure and HLA in healthy donors (dated by TCRdb to the late 2010s). Notes on the research overall: The 550 to 750 repertoires of the first cohort and the 110 or so validation repertoires were produced on the same platform, according to a later analysis. The study aimed to test whether signatures of past pathogen exposure could be identified by cataloging public T cell receptors. In addition to the first cohort of 666 subjects, a separate validation cohort of around 110 different subjects was used. High-throughput TCR immunosequencing, statistical association of individual TCRs with disease status, and machine learning were combined to predict cytomegalovirus infection status.

The donors were included in the validation cohort of 130 or so subjects, a group kept apart from the approximately 690-subject first cohort. Inclusive of the bounding cysteine and phenylalanine, the CDR3 is 14 residues long. Only the CDR3 portion is preserved as DNA: 42 bases, with reading frame beginning at the first base. The CDR1 and CDR2 encoded by the germline V gene are KGHSY and FQNENV. Trimming at the junction amounts to 0 bases on V and 3 bases on J, and the germline ends lie 8 bases apart. The protocol used for the library was the immunoSEQ multiplex PCR assay. On the study's bioinformatics: To diagnose cytomegalovirus status from the catalog of TCR beta chain sequences, a statistical classification framework was built. TCRdb retrieved this table from immuneACCESS and kept in-frame rearrangements only. Not all clones are present; in checked studies, unresolved V genes account for under half, and no reason is known for the remainder. V, J and clone size reflect that table, while D and trimming were determined from the DNA. The sample yields approximately 150,000 clones; about 82% were counted once. The ten largest clones capture approximately 2.3% of the sample.

Points on this clone: What this receptor recognizes is not known. The input lacks base qualities; no much larger clone sits a single base away.

What the work shows at the level of the full study, not this receptor alone: The authors suggested that the approach could potentially be extended to other disease states and immunological phenotypes. In a later analysis, TCRs clustered in the first cohort were found to also tend to co-occur in the roughly 110 validation repertoires, with 85% to 95% of cluster scores above 0. In both the original and validation cohorts, the classifier was reported to diagnose cytomegalovirus status with high specificity and sensitivity. Across donors, most TCR sequences were observed very rarely, whereas some public TCRs were present in many individuals. In vitro tests confirmed that a few of the cytomegalovirus-associated TCR beta chains recognize cytomegalovirus antigens. A later analysis lacked HLA typing for the validation cohort, so it scored co-occurrence in that cohort across all 120 or so repertoires. The study gave a list of under 200 TCR beta chains associated with cytomegalovirus.

The clonotype comes from a man aged 25 to 45 in good health and CMV-seropositive. The chain is assembled from TRBV16 and TRBJ2-5, and the D gene may be TRBD2, 5 bases matching. Sequenced sample: PBMCs. The sequenced DNA: TGTGCCAGCAGCCAATCTAGCGTGGAAGAGACCCAGTACTTC. Its translation reads: CASSQSSVEETQYF.